The clone carrying this TCR beta chain was counted at least ten times. Its antigen is not known. This sample was included in a study of response to subunit inactivated influenza vaccine. Trimming shortened V by 5 bases and J by 6 bases, and 10 bases separated the two germline ends. The CDR3 contains 13 residues. MiXCR was run by TCRdb on the RT-PCR reads, yielding one entry per CDR3 protein. This table has under 500,000 distinct CDR3 sequences, about 10% appearing once. Study results and limitations: Authors suggested each seasonal flu vaccination may recruit only limited numbers of new T cells.

This sequence joins TRBV12-3 or TRBV12-4 and TRBJ2-2, with TRBD1 as a possible D gene (5 bases). The source is a man aged 50-59 years who received an inactivated influenza vaccine. Sequencing was performed on PBMCs from blood, taken more than 35 days after vaccination. CDR3 bases: TGTGCCAGCAGTATGGACATTCCCGGGGAGCTGTTTTTT. Translating it yields CASSMDIPGELFF.